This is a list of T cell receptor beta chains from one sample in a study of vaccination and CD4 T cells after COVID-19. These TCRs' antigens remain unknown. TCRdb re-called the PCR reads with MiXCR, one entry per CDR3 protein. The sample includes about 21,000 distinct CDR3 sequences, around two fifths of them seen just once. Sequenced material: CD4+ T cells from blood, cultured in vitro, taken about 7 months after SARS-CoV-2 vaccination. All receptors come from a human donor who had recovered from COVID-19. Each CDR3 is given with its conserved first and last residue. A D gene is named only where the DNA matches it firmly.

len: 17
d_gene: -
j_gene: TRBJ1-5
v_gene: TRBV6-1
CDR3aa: CASSEAARLVGNQPQHF
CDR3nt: TGTGCCAGCAGTGAAGCGGCCAGGCTGGTGGGCAATCAGCCCCAGCATTTT

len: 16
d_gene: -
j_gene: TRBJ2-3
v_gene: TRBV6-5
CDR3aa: CASSYGPPWGTDTQYF
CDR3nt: TGTGCCAGCAGTTACGGGCCTCCCTGGGGTACAGATACGCAGTATTTT

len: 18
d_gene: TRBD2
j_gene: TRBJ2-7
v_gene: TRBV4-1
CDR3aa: CASSQVLMGRGDSYEQYF
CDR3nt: TGCGCCAGCAGCCAAGTATTGATGGGGCGGGGGGACTCCTACGAGCAGTACTTC

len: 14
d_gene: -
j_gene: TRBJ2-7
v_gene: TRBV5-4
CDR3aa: CASSRDGTAYEQYF
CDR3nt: TGTGCCAGCAGCAGAGACGGGACGGCCTACGAGCAGTACTTC

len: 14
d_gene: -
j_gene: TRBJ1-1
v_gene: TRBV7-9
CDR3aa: CASSSESLNTEAFF
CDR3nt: TGTGCCAGCAGCTCAGAGTCCCTGAACACTGAAGCTTTCTTT

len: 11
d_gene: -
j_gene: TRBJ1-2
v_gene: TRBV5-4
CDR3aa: CASSYEYGYTF
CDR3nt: TGTGCCAGCAGCTACGAGTATGGCTACACCTTC

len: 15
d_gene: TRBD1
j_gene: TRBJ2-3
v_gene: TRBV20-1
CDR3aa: CSARKGALLTDTQYF
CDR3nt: TGCAGTGCTAGAAAGGGGGCACTTCTAACAGATACGCAGTATTTT

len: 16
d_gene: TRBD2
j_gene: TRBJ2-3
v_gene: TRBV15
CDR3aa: CATSRGTSGPTDTQYF
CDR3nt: TGTGCCACCAGCAGAGGGACTAGCGGACCCACAGATACGCAGTATTTT

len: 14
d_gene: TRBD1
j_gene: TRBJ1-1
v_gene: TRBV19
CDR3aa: CASSPRQGNTEAFF
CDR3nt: TGTGCCAGTAGTCCTCGACAGGGAAACACTGAAGCTTTCTTT

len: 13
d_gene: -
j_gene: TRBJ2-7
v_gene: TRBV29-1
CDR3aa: CSALVTGMGEQYF
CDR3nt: TGCAGCGCCCTGGTGACCGGGATGGGCGAGCAGTACTTC